Sequencing of this T cell receptor (beta chain) was carried out in a study of Ad26.COV2.S vaccination and SARS-CoV-2 variants. Across the study: Into the muscle, Ad26.COV2.S was dosed once or twice, 56 days apart.

The protocol was immunoSEQ multiplex PCR, while the TCRdb copy is restricted to in-frame clones and leaves out a portion. The table lists 410,000 or so clones, approximately 92% of them singletons. The CDR3 runs 15 residues. Trimming shortened V by 0 bases and J by 2 bases, and 12 bases separated the two germline ends. The germline CDR1 and CDR2 sequences are SGHTS and YDEGEE. This clone was counted once. Its specificity is unknown. Findings and limits, study-wide: Among vaccine recipients, spike-specific TCR breadth exceeded that of placebo recipients.

Treatment denoted: roughly 20 received Ad26.COV2.S at low or high dose, single or two shots; several received placebo; per-sample allocation not given. It was on day 63 after the first vaccine or placebo injection that samples were taken. Expression of Wuhan-strain SARS-CoV-2 spike came from the Ad26 vector that formed the vaccine. The TCR was taken from a person between 18 and 65 years old who received the Ad26.COV2.S COVID-19 vaccine or a placebo. This chain connects TRBV5-8 to TRBJ2-7; D is tentatively TRBD1 or TRBD2 (5 bases each). The sequences come from peripheral blood, collected in a trial of Ad26.COV2.S vaccine versus placebo. This chain's CDR3 is CASSLAPGTPYEQYF. In nucleotides, the CDR3 is TGTGCCAGCAGCTTGGCCCCCGGGACCCCCTACGAGCAGTACTTC.